The 32 T cell receptor beta chains below come from one sample, sequenced in a study of T-cell reconstitution after alpha-beta-depleted transplantation in children. Unique molecular identifiers were used in preparing the TCRbeta library. TCRdb reanalysed the PCR reads using MiXCR and keeps one entry per CDR3 protein. The sample lists around 450,000 distinct CDR3 sequences, 10% to 13% seen once, with approximately 2% in the top ten. The sequencing used PBMCs, collected before TCRalphabeta/CD19-depleted stem cell transplant. All receptors derive from a child aged 2-15 years with inherited bone marrow failure, due to receive a stem cell transplant.

The table lists this clonotype with many counts. J is TRBJ2-3 and V is TRBV6-5, with no clear D. The CDR3 spans 15 residues. Trimming pared 0 bases from V and 2 bases from J, leaving 9 bases between. Germline V gene sequence: CDR1 MNHEY, CDR2 SVGAGI. The CDR3 DNA reads as TGTGCCAGCAGTTACTCGTACCCTTCCACAGATACGCAGTATTTT. This sequence encodes CASSYSYPSTDTQYF.

This clonotype was seen ten or more times. V and J are TRBV20-1 and TRBJ2-7; 14 bases are a match to TRBD2. The CDR3 loop spans 16 amino acids. Germline V lookup: CDR1 DFQATT, CDR2 SNEGSKA (reference sequence). V lost 0 bases, J lost 5 bases, and 6 bases stayed unmatched. The CDR3 spells CSARDGTSGSLNEQYF. CDR3 nucleotides: TGCAGTGCTAGAGACGGGACTAGCGGGAGTCTGAACGAGCAGTACTTC.

This clonotype was recorded many times. This chain joins TRBV7-2 and TRBJ2-7; maybe TRBD2 (6 bases). The CDR3 has 15 residues. In germline, CDR1 is SGHTA, CDR2 FQGNSA. Trimming took off 1 base at V and 5 bases at J, with 15 bases between the two ends. The CDR3 here is CASSLETGVAHEQYF. The CDR3 region has the DNA TGTGCCAGCAGCTTAGAGACGGGAGTCGCCCACGAGCAGTACTTC.

This clonotype has more than one count but fewer than ten. The chain uses TRBV5-1 and TRBJ2-3; D gene unclear. The germline V gene encodes CDR1 SGHRS and CDR2 YFSETQ. This CDR3 comprises 13 residues. The V and J ends lost 9 bases and 3 bases respectively, with 14 bases between them. CDR3 nucleotide sequence: TGCGCCACCGACGAGGAGTCTACAGATACGCAGTATTTT. Translated: CATDEESTDTQYF.

This clonotype appeared a few times. CDR3 DNA: TGTGCCAGTAGTATAAGAACAGGGGGCCGGTACGAGCAGTACTTC. Encoded protein: CASSIRTGGRYEQYF. The chain uses TRBV19 and TRBJ2-7; TRBD1 aligns across 9 bases. V shed 2 bases and J 4 bases; nucleotides not matched to a gene: 6. Germline CDR1 LNHDA, CDR2 SQIVND (reference sequence). The CDR3 covers 15 residues.

This chain uses TRBV5-4 with TRBJ1-5; D remains ambiguous. The CDR3 has 14 amino acids. Germline loops: CDR1 SGHNT, CDR2 YYREEE (reference sequence). V was pared by 0 bases and J by 6 bases, with 10 bases between. Written as DNA, the CDR3 is TGTGCCAGCAGCTTGGATCCAGGTAGTCAGCCCCAGCATTTT. It translates to CASSLDPGSQPQHF.

The sample holds many counts of this clonotype. J is TRBJ2-7 and V is TRBV27; D possibly uses TRBD1 or TRBD2 (6 bases each). The CDR3 is 14 amino acids. The germline gives CDR1 MNHEY, CDR2 SMNVEV (reference sequence). Trimming stripped 3 bases from V and 12 bases from J, with 21 bases between. The CDR3 loop reads CASSLRDTSPVAYF. Here the CDR3 DNA reads TGTGCCAGCAGTTTGCGGGACACTTCGCCCGTGGCGTACTTC.

This clonotype was counted between two and nine times. The rearrangement uses TRBV7-2 and TRBJ1-2, with TRBD1 as a possible D gene (5 bases). CDR1 is SGHTA and CDR2 is FQGNSA in the germline V gene. Trimming pared 5 bases from V and 4 bases from J, leaving 14 bases between. This CDR3 contains 14 residues. The CDR3 loop reads CASSHVFGGYGYTF. The CDR3 DNA follows: TGTGCCAGCAGCCACGTGTTTGGGGGCTATGGCTACACCTTC.

The sample holds a few counts of this clonotype. This chain links TRBV19 with TRBJ2-6, with D unclear. Trimming removed 0 bases at V and 0 bases at J, with 9 bases between. Germline loops: CDR1 LNHDA, CDR2 SQIVND (reference sequence). CDR3 length: 17 amino acids. The CDR3 region is CASSIERHLSGANVLTF. CDR3 bases: TGTGCCAGTAGTATAGAACGACACCTCTCTGGGGCCAACGTCCTGACTTTC.

The chain is built from TRBV5-4 and TRBJ2-1; D might be TRBD2 (5 bases). The CDR3 consists of 15 residues. The V and J ends lost 0 bases and 6 bases respectively, with 13 bases between them. Germline assignment: CDR1 SGHNT and CDR2 YYREEE (reference sequence). The CDR3, as DNA: TGTGCCAGCAGCTTGGATATAGGTGGGAGCAATGAGCAGTTCTTC. It codes for CASSLDIGGSNEQFF.

Ten or more counts support this clonotype. V and J are TRBV5-1 and TRBJ1-5; no clear D gene. The V and J ends lost 5 bases and 4 bases respectively, with 10 bases between them. The CDR3 is 13 amino acids. Germline assignment: CDR1 SGHRS and CDR2 YFSETQ. This CDR3 reads CASSSTQNQPQHF. Written as DNA, the CDR3 is TGCGCCAGCAGTTCAACTCAAAATCAGCCCCAGCATTTT.

In this sample, this clonotype turned up many times. The rearrangement uses TRBV12-3 or TRBV12-4 and TRBJ1-5; D not resolved. Trimming pared 2 bases from V and 5 bases from J, leaving 10 bases between. The CDR3 is 14 amino acids. The CDR3 DNA follows: TGTGCCAGCAGTTTATTCTTGAGGGATCAGCCCCAGCATTTT. Its translation is CASSLFLRDQPQHF.

In the case of this clonotype: This clone may be a read error of a much larger clone one base away. The chain carries TRBV2 and TRBJ1-4; 8 bases are a match to TRBD1. Losses at the gene ends were 9 bases for V and 7 bases for J; bases not matched to a gene: 10. This CDR3 spans 14 amino acids. The germline V gene encodes CDR1 SNHLY and CDR2 FYNNEI. The chain's CDR3 is CASGQGMWIEKLFF. CDR3 DNA: TGTGCCAGTGGACAGGGAATGTGGATTGAAAAACTGTTTTTT.

This clonotype was counted ten times or more. The CDR3 nucleotides are TGCAGTGCTGGGGGGGCTGAAGCTTTCTTT. Translated, it gives CSAGGAEAFF. The chain uses TRBV20-1 and TRBJ1-1, with D maybe TRBD1 (5 bases). The CDR3 is 10 residues long. V lost 5 bases, J lost 6 bases, and 7 bases lay in between. CDR1 is DFQATT and CDR2 is SNEGSKA in the germline V gene (reference sequence).

This clonotype was seen at least ten times. The J gene is TRBJ2-1, the V gene TRBV29-1, with D perhaps matching TRBD1 or TRBD2 (5 bases each). Trimming cost V 6 bases and J 8 bases, with 23 bases left between them. Germline V lookup: CDR1 SQVTM, CDR2 ANQGSEA. The CDR3 runs 15 residues. As DNA, the CDR3 is TGCAGCGTCAAAAGGATAGCAGGGACGGGCGATGAGCAGTTCTTC. Its translation is CSVKRIAGTGDEQFF.

As DNA, the CDR3 is TGTGCCAGCAGGGGAAGGGGGACGATCTATAATTCACCCCTCCACTTT. It is translated as CASRGRGTIYNSPLHF. The rearrangement joins TRBV12-3 or TRBV12-4 to TRBJ1-6; possibly TRBD1 for D (6 bases). Between the trimmed V and J ends, which lost 6 bases and 3 bases, there was a span of 15 bases. The CDR3 is 16 amino acids.

This clonotype was seen ten or more times. The chain recombines TRBV12-5 with TRBJ2-1; 7 nucleotides agree with TRBD2. Germline V gene sequence: CDR1 LGHNT, CDR2 FRNRAP. This CDR3 region has 15 residues. V lost 3 bases and J lost 9; bases outside the gene matches: 11. CDR3 bases: TGTGCTAGTGGTTTCCTGGTGGCGGGAGAGGGTGAGCAGTTCTTC. Amino acids: CASGFLVAGEGEQFF.

The table lists this clonotype with a few counts. The V call is TRBV5-1, the J call TRBJ2-1; 7 positions agree with TRBD1. This CDR3 contains 17 residues. With 0 bases clipped from V and 4 bases from J, the junction kept 10 bases outside the gene matches. The germline CDR1 and CDR2 sequences are SGHRS and YFSETQ. The CDR3 coding sequence is TGCGCCAGCAGCTTGGGAATTGGGCAGGGGGTGTACAATGAGCAGTTCTTC. Amino acid sequence: CASSLGIGQGVYNEQFF.

Many counts were recorded for this clonotype. The rearrangement uses TRBV29-1 and TRBJ2-5; D is ambiguous. V was trimmed by 6 bases and J by 7 bases, leaving 15 bases between them. The germline V gene has CDR1 SQVTM and CDR2 ANQGSEA. The CDR3 has 12 residues. CDR3 amino acids: CSVAQVSVTQYF. The CDR3 DNA follows: TGCAGCGTCGCGCAAGTAAGCGTGACCCAGTACTTC.

This clonotype has only a few counts. The chain recombines TRBV5-4 with TRBJ2-2; no reliable D call. CDR1 is SGHNT, CDR2 YYREEE, per germline (reference sequence). CDR3 length equals 14 residues. Trimming stripped 0 bases from V and 6 bases from J, with 9 bases between. DNA for the CDR3: TGTGCCAGCAGCTTGGTATCGGAACCCGGGGAGCTGTTTTTT. Protein: CASSLVSEPGELFF.

The chain uses TRBV11-2 and TRBJ2-5; TRBD2 aligns across 7 bases. Germline lookup yields CDR1 SGHAT and CDR2 FQNNGV. The CDR3 has 16 residues. V dropped 5 bases and J dropped 5; count of bases not matched to a gene: 14. CDR3: CASSLAWGGLAETQYF. The CDR3 DNA reads TGTGCCAGCAGCCTAGCGTGGGGGGGATTAGCGGAGACCCAGTACTTC.

In the case of this clonotype: Just one base apart from a much larger clone, this may be a read error. This is likely a read error, given that the CDR3 carries no conserved phenylalanine or tryptophan at its end. The V gene is TRBV10-3, the J gene TRBJ2-7; 8 bases map to TRBD1. Germline trimming cut 1 base from V and 5 bases from J; bases unmatched to any gene: 7. This CDR3 is 15 amino acids long. The germline gives CDR1 ENHRY, CDR2 SYGVKD. The CDR3 DNA reads as TGTGCCATCAGTGAGTTCCGGACAGGGACCCACGAGCAGTACTCC. It yields the protein CAISEFRTGTHEQYS.

This clonotype appeared many times. The chain employs TRBV4-3 and TRBJ2-1; D not resolved. Trimming took 0 bases from V and 5 from J, leaving 14 bases between them. The CDR3 sequence is 16 residues long. Germline V gene lookup returns CDR1 LGHNA and CDR2 YSLEER. As DNA, the CDR3 is TGCGCCAGCAGCCAAGATTCTATTCCTTTCCACAATGAGCAGTTCTTC. Protein sequence: CASSQDSIPFHNEQFF.

V usage is TRBV19 and J usage is TRBJ2-1; TRBD2 matches 9 bases. This CDR3 spans 14 amino acids. V lost 5 bases to trimming and J lost 8 bases; unmatched junction nucleotides: 7. Germline V gene data show CDR1 as LNHDA and CDR2 as SQIVND (reference sequence). CDR3 coding DNA: TGTGCCAGTAGTTGGGGACTAGCAACGGATGAGCAGTTCTTC. Protein product: CASSWGLATDEQFF.

This clonotype has ten or more counts. The chain carries TRBV20-1 and TRBJ2-3; 8 nucleotides match TRBD2. Germline V gene data show CDR1 as DFQATT and CDR2 as SNEGSKA (reference sequence). V was clipped by 3 bases and J by 10 bases; unmatched bases: 6. The CDR3 sequence is 12 residues long. The CDR3 sequence: CSARVGGLAQYF. For the CDR3, the DNA is TGCAGTGCTAGGGTAGGGGGACTAGCGCAGTATTTT.

There are many counts of this clonotype. CDR3 DNA: TGCAGTGCTAGGTTCCCAACCGCCCCCGGGGAGCTGTTTTTT. This encodes CSARFPTAPGELFF. The chain has TRBV20-1 and TRBJ2-2, with unresolved D. The CDR3 consists of 14 residues. V shed 3 bases and J shed 6 bases, with 14 bases lying between them. Germline CDR1 and CDR2: DFQATT and SNEGSKA (reference sequence).

This chain uses TRBV4-3 with TRBJ2-1; D call uncertain. Germline assignment: CDR1 LGHNA and CDR2 YSLEER. The V end was cut by 0 bases, the J end by 15 bases, with 21 bases between. The CDR3 spans 15 residues. The CDR3 loop is CASSQELQVRAPPFF. For the CDR3, the DNA is TGCGCCAGCAGCCAAGAGCTCCAGGTTAGGGCCCCCCCGTTCTTC.

This clonotype was recorded many times. V usage is TRBV20-1 and J usage is TRBJ2-7; D possibly uses TRBD1 or TRBD2 (5 bases each). V was clipped by 6 bases and J by 3 bases, with 15 bases between them. This CDR3 has 13 residues. CDR1 is DFQATT and CDR2 is SNEGSKA in the germline V gene (reference sequence). CDR3 sequence: CSAKGTVDYEQYF. CDR3 bases: TGCAGTGCGAAGGGGACGGTGGACTACGAGCAGTACTTC.

This clonotype was seen repeatedly, ten times or more. The V gene is TRBV29-1, the J gene TRBJ2-7, with 10 bases identical to TRBD1. Trimming took 6 bases from V and 1 from J; bases not matched to a gene: 12. The germline gives CDR1 SQVTM, CDR2 ANQGSEA. This CDR3 is 16 amino acids long. CDR3 coding DNA: TGCAGCGTCATGGTCCTTGACAGGGGGCTGTCCTACGAGCAGTACTTC. Protein sequence: CSVMVLDRGLSYEQYF.

In its sample, this clonotype was seen many times. This chain joins TRBV10-2 and TRBJ2-7, with 13 bases aligning to TRBD2. J was trimmed by 3 bases and V by 4 bases; bases with no gene match: 3. This CDR3 has 15 residues. The germline gives CDR1 WSHSY, CDR2 SAAADI. CDR3: CASSAGLAGIYEQYF. CDR3 nucleotides: TGCGCCAGCAGTGCGGGACTAGCGGGGATCTACGAGCAGTACTTC.

This clonotype has at least ten counts. The gene calls are TRBV7-2 and TRBJ1-5, with D possibly matching TRBD1 (5 bases). Germline V CDR1 and CDR2: SGHTA, FQGNSA. V was trimmed by 4 bases and J by 7 bases, leaving 11 bases between them. The CDR3 is made up of 13 amino acids. The DNA of the CDR3 is TGTGCCAGCAGCTGGACACCTTGGCAGCCCCAGCATTTT. Translating it yields CASSWTPWQPQHF.

In its sample, this clonotype was seen many times. The DNA for the CDR3 is TGCAGCGAGTCGAGGGCAGATACGAACACTGAAGCTTTCTTT. It specifies CSESRADTNTEAFF. V is TRBV20-1 and J is TRBJ1-1; D is uncertain. CDR1 and CDR2 (germline): DFQATT, SNEGSKA (reference sequence). The CDR3 totals 14 residues.